This is a list of T cell receptor beta chains from one sample in a study of human T cells and chemical hapten exposure. TCRdb re-called the RACE reads with MiXCR, one entry per CDR3 protein. This sample yields around 160,000 distinct CDR3 sequences, of which roughly 14% are seen a single time; less than 2% belongs to the top ten. The specimen comprised whole blood, sampled in connection with sensitization to the hapten diphenylcyclopropenone (DPC). The receptors were sampled from a young woman with alopecia areata. Some clones in this sample may be carry-over from other donors' samples. Both conserved end residues are trimmed from each CDR3. A D gene is named only where the DNA matches it firmly.

TRBV3-1,TRBD2,ASSQEWRAGETQY
TRBV28,-,ASSLKTGYNQPQH
TRBV4-3,-,ASSQDAADYNEQF
TRBV5-1,-,ASSPTVSVTNTGELF
TRBV5-4,TRBD1,ATYSGTGAQETQY
TRBV29-1,TRBD2,SVEGVVAGFQETQY
TRBV9,TRBD1,ASRGQGVAGELF
TRBV11-2,TRBD1,ASSPGQGINEQF
TRBV28,TRBD2,ASSSSGLAGVEGELF
TRBV28,-,ASSYVQGNQPQH
TRBV6-6,-,ASSYSGGGYGYT
TRBV2,-,ASSGDSPSSEQF
TRBV5-1,TRBD1,ASSLTGDEVQPQH
TRBV11-3,-,ASSGKRSGSEQY
TRBV5-1,-,ASSLETPSTDTQY
TRBV12-3/TRBV12-4,-,ASSFTHTIY
TRBV3-1,TRBD2,ASSLPLAGGSYEQY
TRBV9,-,ASSVGLNQPQH
TRBV4-1,-,ASSQENTRRNTEAF
TRBV7-9,-,ASSSQGNTGELF
TRBV6-5,-,ASSYGGQAANSPLH
TRBV28,-,ASRTQGYTGELF
TRBV3-1,-,ASSQDRGAEAF
TRBV30,TRBD1,ACRGTGNSPLH
TRBV5-1,TRBD2,ASSLSGLAGENEQF
TRBV13,-,ASSLEEGAQH
TRBV20-1,TRBD1,SALQGNQPQH
TRBV29-1,-,SLGGFGEQF
TRBV28,TRBD1,AGSRDRVVHEQY